This T cell receptor (beta chain) was sequenced for a study of blood T cell repertoires in COVID-19. About the study: Samples came from the United States, Italy and Spain, spanning acute and convalescent COVID-19. PBMCs, B-cell-depleted T cells, or T cells were the source of the cDNA or gDNA that made up the material.

As handled by the study authors: Amplification of reference gene primers was used by the study to estimate nucleated cell counts. Sequencing used immunoSEQ multiplex PCR; TCRdb keeps in-frame clones, though not all of them. The D gene and trimming were derived from the DNA, and the V and J assignments and clone size from that table. The table has about 160,000 clones, roughly nine tenths seen once. There are 17 residues in the CDR3. Germline V gene data show CDR1 as SGHTA and CDR2 as FQGNSA. V lost 1 base, J lost 3 bases, and 5 bases stayed unmatched. The receptor's source is a man between 60 and 70 years old with active or convalescent COVID-19. The genes are TRBV7-2 and TRBJ2-1; 11 bases are shared with TRBD2. What was sequenced was peripheral blood. CDR3: CASSLEASGGFYNEQFF. The CDR3 nucleotides read TGTGCCAGCAGCTTAGAAGCTAGCGGGGGGTTCTACAATGAGCAGTTCTTC.